This TCR beta chain was profiled in a study of cytomegalovirus exposure and HLA in healthy donors. The overall study: Some 87 million unique TCRs from HLA-typed donors were held in an early release of data.

The CDR3 is 15 residues long. The germline V gene encodes CDR1 SGHTA and CDR2 FQGNSA. V lost 4 bases to trimming and J lost 3 bases, with 12 bases between them. The PCR used 60 Vbeta and 13 Jbeta primers. Here immunoSEQ multiplex PCR was the method, and the copy in TCRdb shows in-frame clones only, minus some. The sample has some 250,000 clones; roughly 80% are singletons. General observations from the study: The authors later found HLA-associated TCR beta chains more clonally expanded than equally common others.

Concerning this clone: What it recognizes is unknown.

The J gene is TRBJ2-2, the V gene TRBV7-2, with D tentatively TRBD2 (7 bases). Input material: PBMCs. This TCR was sampled from a middle-aged woman in good health and CMV-seropositive. The CDR3 bases are TGTGCCAGCAGCTATGCGGGGGCCTACACCGGGGAGCTGTTTTTT. Encoded protein: CASSYAGAYTGELFF.